The 2 T cell receptor beta chains listed next were all sequenced from one sample in a study of identical twins. From the 5' RACE reads, TCRdb called clonotypes with MiXCR, one entry per CDR3 protein. The sample comprises under 500,000 distinct CDR3 sequences, roughly 13% of which are singletons, and 0.95% to 1% rests with the top ten. The same sample was also studied in work on yellow fever vaccine responses in identical twins.

The specimen sequenced was CD4+ T cells sorted from blood. All receptors derive from a woman in her late teens or twenties in good health.

This clonotype was observed many times. V gene TRBV3-1 combines with J gene TRBJ1-1, with D perhaps TRBD1 (5 bases). The germline V gene has CDR1 LGHDT and CDR2 YNNKEL (reference sequence). This CDR3 spans 11 amino acids. Trimming removed 5 bases at V and 7 bases at J, with 8 bases between. The CDR3: CASSMGGEAFF. Written as DNA, the CDR3 is TGTGCCAGCAGCATGGGGGGTGAAGCTTTCTTT.

This clonotype was recorded a few times. The chain uses TRBV12-3 or TRBV12-4 and TRBJ2-1; 13 bases map to TRBD2. The CDR3 length is 15 residues. The ends lost 6 bases at V and 6 bases at J; junction bases unmatched: 5. Written as DNA, the CDR3 is TGTGCCAGCAGCAAACTAGCGGGAGGGGCCAATGAGCAGTTCTTC. It translates to CASSKLAGGANEQFF.